This is a list of T cell receptor beta chains from one sample in a study of cytomegalovirus exposure and HLA in healthy donors. Clones were read by immunoSEQ multiplex PCR, and TCRdb kept only the in-frame ones, dropping some. The data hold approximately 110,000 clones, with 76% observed a single time. The sequenced sample was PBMCs. The receptor source for this set is a man in his fifties or sixties in good health and CMV-seronegative. Each CDR3 is given with its conserved first and last residue. Fields, in order: D gene, clone size, J gene, V gene, CDR3 protein, CDR3 DNA. A D gene is named only where the DNA matches it firmly. The listing skips clone size in some rows; elsewhere it reads once, few, many or a size class.

TRBD2	once	TRBJ2-3	TRBV4-1	CASSQDLGLAGFTDTQYF	TGCGCCAGCAGCCAAGATTTGGGACTAGCGGGGTTCACAGATACGCAGTATTTT
NA	NA	TRBJ2-3	TRBV4-1	CASSLGLADTQYF	TGCGCCAGCAGCCTCGGGTTGGCGGATACGCAGTATTTT
NA	NA	TRBJ1-1	TRBV5-1	CASSLIGGTEAFF	TGCGCCAGCAGCTTGATAGGGGGCACTGAAGCTTTCTTT
NA	NA	TRBJ1-2	TRBV5-6	CASSLAPGTNYGYTF	TGTGCCAGCAGCTTGGCCCCGGGGACTAACTATGGCTACACCTTC
TRBD1	NA	TRBJ1-2	TRBV5-1	CASSLQPGQGYYGYTF	TGCGCCAGCAGCTTGCAGCCGGGACAGGGCTACTATGGCTACACCTTC
TRBD2	NA	TRBJ2-3	TRBV28	CASSSRGAGETDTQYF	TGTGCCAGCAGTTCCCGAGGGGCGGGGGAGACAGATACGCAGTATTTT
NA	NA	TRBJ2-3	TRBV5-4	CASLRGGSADTQYF	TGTGCCAGCTTGCGTGGGGGCAGTGCAGATACGCAGTATTTT
NA	NA	TRBJ1-5	TRBV27	CASSFQGRNQPQHF	TGTGCCAGCAGTTTTCAGGGTCGCAATCAGCCCCAGCATTTT
NA	NA	TRBJ2-5	TRBV11-2	CASSFGLQETQYF	TGTGCCAGCAGCTTCGGACTCCAAGAGACCCAGTACTTC
NA	NA	TRBJ2-3	TRBV30	CAWTMGGPTDTQYF	TGTGCCTGGACCATGGGGGGGCCCACAGATACGCAGTATTTT
NA	NA	TRBJ1-5	TRBV4-1	CASSQADSPTGQPQHF	TGCGCCAGCAGCCAGGCTGACAGCCCTACCGGCCAGCCCCAGCATTTT
NA	NA	TRBJ1-3	TRBV25-1	CASSINTNSGNTIYF	TGTGCCAGCAGCATAAACACCAACTCTGGAAACACCATATATTTT
TRBD1	NA	TRBJ2-1	TRBV11-2	CASSLDPGGGLNEQFF	TGTGCCAGCAGCTTAGATCCAGGGGGCGGACTGAATGAGCAGTTCTTC
NA	NA	TRBJ2-7	TRBV9	CASSVEWDISYEQYF	TGTGCCAGCAGCGTAGAGTGGGACATCTCCTACGAGCAGTACTTC
TRBD2	NA	TRBJ2-1	TRBV5-1	CASSGGRGGRYNEQFF	TGCGCCAGCAGCGGCGGCCGGGGGGGCAGATACAATGAGCAGTTCTTC
NA	NA	TRBJ2-4	TRBV6-5	CASSYSGAVSIQYF	TGTGCCAGCAGTTACTCCGGAGCAGTTAGCATTCAGTACTTC
NA	few	TRBJ1-2	TRBV19	CASSNLGRDYGYTF	TGTGCCAGTAGTAACCTAGGACGGGATTATGGCTACACCTTC
NA	NA	TRBJ1-1	TRBV6-5	CASRPTANTEAFF	TGTGCCAGCAGGCCGACAGCGAACACTGAAGCTTTCTTT
NA	once	TRBJ1-4	TRBV4-1	CASSQDVARGNEKLFF	TGCGCCAGCAGCCAAGATGTGGCCAGAGGAAATGAAAAACTGTTTTTT
NA	NA	TRBJ1-1	TRBV7-9	CASSNTANTEAFF	TGTGCCAGCAGCAACACAGCGAACACTGAAGCTTTCTTT
TRBD1	NA	TRBJ1-1	TRBV6-5	CASLTGTAEAFF	TGTGCCAGTTTAACCGGGACAGCTGAAGCTTTCTTT
NA	NA	TRBJ1-4	TRBV18	CASSPAKGVNEKLFF	TGTGCCAGCTCACCGGCGAAGGGGGTAAACGAAAAACTGTTTTTT
NA	NA	TRBJ2-1	TRBV18	CASSPRSDNEQFF	TGTGCCAGCTCACCACGGTCGGACAATGAGCAGTTCTTC
NA	NA	TRBJ1-3	TRBV18	CASSPISVLIGNTIYF	TGTGCCAGCTCTCCAATCAGTGTGTTAATTGGAAACACCATATATTTT
NA	NA	TRBJ1-1	TRBV5-1	CASSTGYGHTEAFF	TGCGCCAGCAGCACAGGGTATGGGCACACTGAAGCTTTCTTT
NA	NA	TRBJ2-1	TRBV11-2	CASSTQCGYNEQFF	TGTGCCAGCAGCACCCAGTGCGGCTACAATGAGCAGTTCTTC
TRBD2	NA	TRBJ2-3	TRBV7-9	CSLAGSLDTQYF	TGTTCCCTAGCGGGGAGTTTAGATACGCAGTATTTT
NA	NA	TRBJ2-7	TRBV11-3	CASSPRGSYEQYF	TGTGCCAGCAGCCCCCGGGGGAGCTACGAGCAGTACTTC
TRBD1	few	TRBJ1-4	TRBV7-9	CSSSAGQGREKLFF	TGTTCCAGCAGCGCCGGACAGGGACGGGAAAAACTGTTTTTT
NA	NA	TRBJ1-6	TRBV6-1	CASSDLDPSPLHF	TGTGCCAGCAGTGATCTAGACCCTTCACCCCTCCACTTT
NA	NA	TRBJ2-5	TRBV7-6	CASSASWGGQETQYF	TGTGCCAGCAGCGCAAGTTGGGGAGGCCAAGAGACCCAGTACTTC
TRBD1	NA	TRBJ1-6	TRBV6-1	CASSEGGTGGSPLHF	TGTGCCAGCAGTGAAGGGGGGACAGGGGGATCACCCCTCCACTTT
NA	NA	TRBJ2-3	TRBV6-5	CASSYSKREDTQYF	TGTGCCAGCAGTTACTCGAAGAGAGAAGATACGCAGTATTTT
TRBD1	NA	TRBJ1-6	TRBV30	CAWRQGTHRTLHF	TGTGCCTGGAGACAGGGGACCCATCGGACCCTCCACTTT
TRBD1	NA	TRBJ1-5	TRBV19	CASHSGTGNSNQPQHF	TGTGCCAGCCATTCCGGGACAGGGAATAGCAATCAGCCCCAGCATTTT
TRBD2	NA	TRBJ2-3	TRBV19	CASSKRGGRADTQYF	TGTGCCAGTAGCAAGCGGGGGGGCAGAGCAGATACGCAGTATTTT
NA	NA	TRBJ1-2	TRBV6-5	CASSTSGAANYGYTF	TGTGCCAGCAGCACCAGTGGGGCAGCTAACTATGGCTACACCTTC
TRBD1	NA	TRBJ1-1	TRBV7-9	CASEPPDRDTEAFF	TGTGCCAGCGAACCCCCCGACAGGGACACTGAAGCTTTCTTT
TRBD2	few	TRBJ2-5	TRBV4-1	CASSQDRAGGGETQYF	TGCGCCAGCAGCCAAGATAGGGCGGGGGGCGGGGAGACCCAGTACTTC
NA	NA	TRBJ2-5	TRBV28	CASSLFVGQRSQYF	TGTGCCAGCAGTTTATTTGTGGGTCAGAGGTCCCAGTACTTC
TRBD1	few	TRBJ1-2	TRBV6-5	CASTLTGIGYTF	TGTGCCAGCACATTGACAGGGATTGGCTACACCTTC
NA	NA	TRBJ2-4	TRBV28	CASSRRLSGAKNIQYF	TGTGCCAGCAGCCGCCGTCTGAGCGGGGCCAAAAACATTCAGTACTTC
NA	NA	TRBJ1-1	TRBV6-5	CASTPRVGEAFF	TGTGCCAGCACCCCTCGGGTCGGTGAAGCTTTCTTT
NA	NA	TRBJ1-3	TRBV4-2	CASSQDWYQAGNTIYF	TGTGCCAGCAGCCAAGATTGGTATCAGGCCGGAAACACCATATATTTT
NA	NA	TRBJ1-2	TRBV7-9	CASSRGTGYGYTF	TGTGCCAGCAGCAGGGGGACCGGCTATGGCTACACCTTC
NA	NA	TRBJ1-4	TRBV4-3	CAGSWGPNEKLFF	TGCGCCGGGAGCTGGGGGCCCAATGAAAAACTGTTTTTT
TRBD1	NA	TRBJ1-3	TRBV10-2	CASRQGMGNTIYF	TGCGCCAGCAGACAGGGGATGGGGAACACCATATATTTT
TRBD2	NA	TRBJ2-1	TRBV4-1	CASSQSGLGHNEQFF	TGCGCCAGCAGCCAATCGGGACTAGGCCACAATGAGCAGTTCTTC
TRBD1	once	TRBJ1-4	TRBV28	CASSMGQGHEKLFF	TGTGCCAGCAGTATGGGACAGGGTCATGAAAAACTGTTTTTT
TRBD2	NA	TRBJ2-7	TRBV5-1	CASSDRGGAPSYEQYF	TGCGCCAGCAGCGACCGCGGGGGGGCTCCCTCCTACGAGCAGTACTTC
TRBD1	NA	TRBJ2-7	TRBV6-6	CASSYGTGGAKGEQYF	TGTGCCAGCAGTTATGGGACAGGGGGCGCCAAGGGCGAGCAGTACTTC